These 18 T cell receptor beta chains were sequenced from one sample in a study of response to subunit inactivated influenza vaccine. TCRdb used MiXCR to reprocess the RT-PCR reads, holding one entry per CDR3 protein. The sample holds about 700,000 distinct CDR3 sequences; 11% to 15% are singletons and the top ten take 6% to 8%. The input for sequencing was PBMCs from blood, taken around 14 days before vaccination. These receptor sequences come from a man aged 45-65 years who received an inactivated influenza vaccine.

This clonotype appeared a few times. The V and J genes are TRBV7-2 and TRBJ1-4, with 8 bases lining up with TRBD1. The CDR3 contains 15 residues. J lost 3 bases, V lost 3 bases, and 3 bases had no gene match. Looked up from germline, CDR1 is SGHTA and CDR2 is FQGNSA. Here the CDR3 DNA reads TGTGCCAGCAGCTTGCGGACAGGGTCTAATGAAAAACTGTTTTTT. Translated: CASSLRTGSNEKLFF.

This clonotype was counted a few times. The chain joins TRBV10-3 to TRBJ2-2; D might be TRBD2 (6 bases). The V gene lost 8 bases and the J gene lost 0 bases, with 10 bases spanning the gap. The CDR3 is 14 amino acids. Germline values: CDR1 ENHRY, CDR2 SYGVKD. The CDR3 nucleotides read TGTGCCATCTCCGGAGGGCCGAACACCGGGGAGCTGTTTTTT. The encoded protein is CAISGGPNTGELFF.

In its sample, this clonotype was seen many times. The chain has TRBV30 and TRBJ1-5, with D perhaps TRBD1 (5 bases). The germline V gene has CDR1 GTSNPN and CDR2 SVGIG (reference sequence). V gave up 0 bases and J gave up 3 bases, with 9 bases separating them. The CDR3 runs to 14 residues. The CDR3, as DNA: TGTGCCTGGAGTGTGGGACTGAACAATCAGCCCCAGCATTTT. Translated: CAWSVGLNNQPQHF.

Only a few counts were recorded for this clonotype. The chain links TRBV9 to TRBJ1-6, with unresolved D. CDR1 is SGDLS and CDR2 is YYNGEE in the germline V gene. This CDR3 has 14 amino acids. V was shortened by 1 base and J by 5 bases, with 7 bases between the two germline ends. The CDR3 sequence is CASSVSGNNSPLHF. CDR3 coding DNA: TGTGCCAGCAGCGTATCCGGGAATAATTCACCCCTCCACTTT.

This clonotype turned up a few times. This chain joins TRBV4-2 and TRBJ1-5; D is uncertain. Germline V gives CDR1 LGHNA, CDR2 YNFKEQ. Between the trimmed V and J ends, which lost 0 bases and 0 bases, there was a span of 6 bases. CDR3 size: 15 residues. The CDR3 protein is CASSQDAYSNQPQHF. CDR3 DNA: TGTGCCAGCAGCCAAGATGCTTATAGCAATCAGCCCCAGCATTTT.

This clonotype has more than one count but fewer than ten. The CDR3 sequence is CSVRERGPYNEQFF. DNA for the CDR3: TGCAGCGTCCGGGAGCGGGGACCCTACAATGAGCAGTTCTTC. V is TRBV29-1 and J is TRBJ2-1, with 7 nucleotides matching TRBD2. This CDR3 has 14 amino acids. Unmatched junction bases numbered 7, after V lost 6 bases and J lost 2 bases. From germline, CDR1 is SQVTM and CDR2 ANQGSEA.

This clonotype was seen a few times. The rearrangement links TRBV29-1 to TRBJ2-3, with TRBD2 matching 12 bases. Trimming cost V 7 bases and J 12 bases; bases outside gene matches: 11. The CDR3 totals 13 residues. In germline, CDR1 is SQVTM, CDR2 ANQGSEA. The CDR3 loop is CSARSASGRAQYF. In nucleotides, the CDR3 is TGCAGCGCCCGCTCGGCTAGCGGGAGGGCTCAGTATTTT.

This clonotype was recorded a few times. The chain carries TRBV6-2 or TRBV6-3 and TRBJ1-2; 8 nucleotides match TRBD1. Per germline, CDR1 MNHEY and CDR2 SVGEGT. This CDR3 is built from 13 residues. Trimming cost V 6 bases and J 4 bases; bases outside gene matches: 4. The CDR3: CASSRDRSYGYTF. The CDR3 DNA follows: TGTGCCAGCAGCCGGGACAGGTCCTATGGCTACACCTTC.

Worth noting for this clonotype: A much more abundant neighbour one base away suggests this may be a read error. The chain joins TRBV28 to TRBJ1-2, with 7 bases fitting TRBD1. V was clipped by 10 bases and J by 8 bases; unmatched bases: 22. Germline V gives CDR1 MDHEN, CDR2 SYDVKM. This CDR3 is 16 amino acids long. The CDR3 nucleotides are TGTGCCATACAGGGAGAGGGGGCCTCGGAAGGAGGCGGCTACACCTTC. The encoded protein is CAIQGEGASEGGGYTF.

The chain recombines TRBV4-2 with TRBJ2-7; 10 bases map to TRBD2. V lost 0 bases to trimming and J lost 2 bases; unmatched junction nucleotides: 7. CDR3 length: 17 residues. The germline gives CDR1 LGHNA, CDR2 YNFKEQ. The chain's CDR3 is CASSQEEIAGGTYEQYF. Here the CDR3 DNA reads TGTGCCAGCAGCCAAGAGGAGATAGCGGGGGGAACCTACGAGCAGTACTTC.

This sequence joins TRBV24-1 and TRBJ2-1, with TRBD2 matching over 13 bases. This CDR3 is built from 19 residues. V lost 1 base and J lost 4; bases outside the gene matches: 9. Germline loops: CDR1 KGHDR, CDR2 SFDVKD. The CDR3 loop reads CATSDFRSGTSGTYNEQFF. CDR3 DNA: TGTGCCACCAGTGATTTTAGATCCGGGACTAGCGGGACTTACAATGAGCAGTTCTTC.

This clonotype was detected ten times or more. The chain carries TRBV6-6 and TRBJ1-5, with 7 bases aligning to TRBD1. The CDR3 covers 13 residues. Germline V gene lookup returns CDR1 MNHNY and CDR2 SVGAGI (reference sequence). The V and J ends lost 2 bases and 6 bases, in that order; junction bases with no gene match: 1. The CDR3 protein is CASSYTGAQPQHF. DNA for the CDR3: TGTGCCAGCAGTTACACAGGGGCTCAGCCCCAGCATTTT.

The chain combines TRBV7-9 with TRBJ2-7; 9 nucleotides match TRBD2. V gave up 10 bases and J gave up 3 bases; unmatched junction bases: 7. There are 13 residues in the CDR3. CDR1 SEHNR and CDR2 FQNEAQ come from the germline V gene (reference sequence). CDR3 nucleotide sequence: TGTGCCACTGAGACTAGCGGAGACTACGAGCAGTACTTC. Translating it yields CATETSGDYEQYF.

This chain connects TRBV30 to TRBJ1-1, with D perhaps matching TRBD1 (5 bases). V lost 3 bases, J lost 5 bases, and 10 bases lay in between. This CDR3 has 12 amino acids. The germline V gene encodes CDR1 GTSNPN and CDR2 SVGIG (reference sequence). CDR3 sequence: CAWRWGGTEAFF. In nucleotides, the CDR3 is TGTGCCTGGAGGTGGGGGGGAACTGAAGCTTTCTTT.

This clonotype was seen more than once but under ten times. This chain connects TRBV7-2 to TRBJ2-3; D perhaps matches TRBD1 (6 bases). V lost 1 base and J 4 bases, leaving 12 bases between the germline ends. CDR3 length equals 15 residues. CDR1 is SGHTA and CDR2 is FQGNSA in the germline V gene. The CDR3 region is CASSLVWTVSDTQYF. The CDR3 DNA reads TGTGCCAGCAGCTTAGTATGGACAGTTTCAGATACGCAGTATTTT.

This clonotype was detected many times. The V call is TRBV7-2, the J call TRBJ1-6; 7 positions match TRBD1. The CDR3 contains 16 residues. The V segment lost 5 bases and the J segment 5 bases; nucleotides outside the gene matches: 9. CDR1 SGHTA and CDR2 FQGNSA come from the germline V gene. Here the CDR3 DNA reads TGTGCCAGCAGCAGAGAGGGGACAGCTAATAATTCACCCCTCCACTTT. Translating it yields CASSREGTANNSPLHF.

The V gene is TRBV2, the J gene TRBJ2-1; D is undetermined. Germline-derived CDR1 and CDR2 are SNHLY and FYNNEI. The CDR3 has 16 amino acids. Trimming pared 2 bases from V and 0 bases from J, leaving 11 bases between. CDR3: CASSEYGYSSYNEQFF. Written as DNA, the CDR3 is TGTGCCAGCAGTGAATACGGTTACAGCTCCTACAATGAGCAGTTCTTC. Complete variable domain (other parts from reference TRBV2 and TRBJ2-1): EPEVTQTPSHQVTQMGQEVILRCVPISNHLYFYWYRQILGQKVEFLVSFYNNEISEKSEIFDDQFSVERPDGSNFTLKIRSTKLEDSAMYFCASSEYGYSSYNEQFFGPGTRLTVL.

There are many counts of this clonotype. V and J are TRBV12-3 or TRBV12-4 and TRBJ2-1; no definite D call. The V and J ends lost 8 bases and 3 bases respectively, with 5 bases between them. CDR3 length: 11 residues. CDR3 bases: TGTGCCAGCGGTGGCTACAATGAGCAGTTCTTC. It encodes CASGGYNEQFF.